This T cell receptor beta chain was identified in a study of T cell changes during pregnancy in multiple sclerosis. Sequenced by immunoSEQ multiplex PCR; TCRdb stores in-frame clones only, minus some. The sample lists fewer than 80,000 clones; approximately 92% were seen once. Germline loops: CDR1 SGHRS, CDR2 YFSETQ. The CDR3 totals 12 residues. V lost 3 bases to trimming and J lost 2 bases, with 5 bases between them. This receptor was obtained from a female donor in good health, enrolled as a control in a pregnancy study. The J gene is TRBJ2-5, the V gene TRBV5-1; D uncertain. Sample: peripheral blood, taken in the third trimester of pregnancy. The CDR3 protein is CASSSLQETQYF. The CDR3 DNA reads TGCGCCAGCAGCTCCTTACAAGAGACCCAGTACTTC.